Listed below are T cell receptor beta chains from one sample, sequenced in a study of cytomegalovirus exposure and HLA in healthy donors. The repertoire was sequenced with immunoSEQ multiplex PCR; TCRdb's copy has only in-frame clones and lacks some. Of about 150,000 clones listed, over 75% are singletons. The sample taken for sequencing was PBMCs. These receptors came from a male donor in good health and CMV-seronegative. Each CDR3 is given with its conserved first and last residue. A D gene is named only where the DNA matches it firmly. A clone size is listed for some rows: how often the clone was seen (once, few, many), or a class if it is expanded.

J gene: TRBJ1-2; D gene: .; V gene: TRBV6-6; clone size: few; CDR3 DNA: TGTGCCAGCAGTCGAGCTGACAATGGCTACACCTTC; CDR3 protein: CASSRADNGYTF
J gene: TRBJ1-6; D gene: .; V gene: TRBV9; clone size: .; CDR3 DNA: TGTGCCAGCAGCCCCCTGGGAACCGGAGGGAATTCACCCCTCCACTTT; CDR3 protein: CASSPLGTGGNSPLHF
J gene: TRBJ1-1; D gene: TRBD1; V gene: TRBV7-9; clone size: .; CDR3 DNA: TGTTCCAGCAGCTTAGCCGGGACAGCCTACACTGAAGCTTTCTTT; CDR3 protein: CSSSLAGTAYTEAFF
J gene: TRBJ2-3; D gene: TRBD2; V gene: TRBV5-4; clone size: .; CDR3 DNA: TGTGCCAGCGGTGAAGTGGGGGGGGACACAGATACGCAGTATTTT; CDR3 protein: CASGEVGGDTDTQYF
J gene: TRBJ1-2; D gene: TRBD1; V gene: TRBV7-9; clone size: .; CDR3 DNA: TGTGCCAGCAGCTTAGCCGGGACAGGGGGCAGGGATGGCTACACCTTC; CDR3 protein: CASSLAGTGGRDGYTF
J gene: TRBJ2-5; D gene: TRBD2; V gene: TRBV5-1; clone size: .; CDR3 DNA: TGCGCCAGCAGCCTGGGACTAGCGGGGATACAAGAGACCCAGTACTTC; CDR3 protein: CASSLGLAGIQETQYF
J gene: TRBJ1-4; D gene: .; V gene: TRBV6-1; clone size: .; CDR3 DNA: TGTGCCAGCAGTGATTGGCAGGGTAGTGAAAAACTGTTTTTT; CDR3 protein: CASSDWQGSEKLFF
J gene: TRBJ1-1; D gene: TRBD1; V gene: TRBV11-2; clone size: .; CDR3 DNA: TGTGCCAGCAGCTTAGAACGACAGGGAGGCACTGAAGCTTTCTTT; CDR3 protein: CASSLERQGGTEAFF
J gene: TRBJ2-5; D gene: .; V gene: TRBV7-7; clone size: .; CDR3 DNA: TGTGCTAGCAGCTCCGTGTCGGAGGAGACCCAGTACTTC; CDR3 protein: CASSSVSEETQYF
J gene: TRBJ2-2; D gene: .; V gene: TRBV19; clone size: .; CDR3 DNA: TGTGCCAGTACCCAGGGGGCTAGCGGTGGTTTTGCCGGGGAGCTGTTTTTT; CDR3 protein: CASTQGASGGFAGELFF
J gene: TRBJ2-2; D gene: .; V gene: TRBV7-6; clone size: .; CDR3 DNA: TGTGCCAGCAGTTACTTTTCCCCCACCGGGGAGCTGTTTTTT; CDR3 protein: CASSYFSPTGELFF
J gene: TRBJ2-7; D gene: TRBD1; V gene: TRBV5-1; clone size: .; CDR3 DNA: TGCGCCAGCAGCTTGGTGGGACAGGGGATCCCAACCTACGAGCAGTACTTC; CDR3 protein: CASSLVGQGIPTYEQYF
J gene: TRBJ1-5; D gene: TRBD1; V gene: TRBV5-5; clone size: .; CDR3 DNA: TGTGCCAGCAGCAAACAGGGGTGGGAAAGCAATCAGCCCCAGCATTTT; CDR3 protein: CASSKQGWESNQPQHF
J gene: TRBJ1-5; D gene: .; V gene: TRBV7-2; clone size: .; CDR3 DNA: TGTGCCAGCAGCTTACTCCCGCAGGCAGGGGCCCCGGGTGGACCCCAGCATTTT; CDR3 protein: CASSLLPQAGAPGGPQHF
J gene: TRBJ1-1; D gene: .; V gene: TRBV5-5; clone size: .; CDR3 DNA: TGTGCCAGCAGCTTGGTAGCGATGAACACTGAAGCTTTCTTT; CDR3 protein: CASSLVAMNTEAFF
J gene: TRBJ1-1; D gene: .; V gene: TRBV7-9; clone size: .; CDR3 DNA: TGTGCCAGCAGCCAACAGCCAGGGACAACTGGGAACACTGAAGCTTTCTTT; CDR3 protein: CASSQQPGTTGNTEAFF
J gene: TRBJ2-3; D gene: .; V gene: TRBV5-1; clone size: .; CDR3 DNA: TGCGCCAGCAGCCCCCCGGCGAGCGGTCCTACAGATACGCAGTATTTT; CDR3 protein: CASSPPASGPTDTQYF
J gene: TRBJ2-4; D gene: TRBD2; V gene: TRBV7-2; clone size: .; CDR3 DNA: TGTGCCAGTAACGAACGCTTAGCGGGGGGGCCGGTTCAGTACTTC; CDR3 protein: CASNERLAGGPVQYF
J gene: TRBJ1-3; D gene: .; V gene: TRBV6-5; clone size: .; CDR3 DNA: TGTGCCAGCAGGGGCCGACGCTCTGGAAACACCATATATTTT; CDR3 protein: CASRGRRSGNTIYF
J gene: TRBJ1-5; D gene: .; V gene: TRBV11-2; clone size: .; CDR3 DNA: TGTGCCAGCAGCACACAGGGTTCGCCCCAGCATTTT; CDR3 protein: CASSTQGSPQHF
J gene: TRBJ1-5; D gene: .; V gene: TRBV7-2; clone size: .; CDR3 DNA: TGTGCCAGCAGCCGTACGGGCAATCAGCCCCAGCATTTT; CDR3 protein: CASSRTGNQPQHF
J gene: TRBJ2-7; D gene: TRBD1; V gene: TRBV28; clone size: .; CDR3 DNA: TGTGCCAGCAGTTATTACAGGGGGCTGAGCTACGAGCAGTACTTC; CDR3 protein: CASSYYRGLSYEQYF
J gene: TRBJ2-3; D gene: .; V gene: TRBV4-1; clone size: .; CDR3 DNA: TGCGCCAGCAGCCAAGTTCGCGGGTACCCCACAGATACGCAGTATTTT; CDR3 protein: CASSQVRGYPTDTQYF
J gene: TRBJ2-7; D gene: TRBD2; V gene: TRBV7-2; clone size: few; CDR3 DNA: TGTGCCAGCAGCGCGGGACTAGCGGGCAACGAGCAGTACTTC; CDR3 protein: CASSAGLAGNEQYF
J gene: TRBJ2-1; D gene: .; V gene: TRBV30; clone size: .; CDR3 DNA: TGTGCCTGGAGGGGCGGCGGGGCATTGATTGAGCAGTTCTTC; CDR3 protein: CAWRGGGALIEQFF
J gene: TRBJ1-2; D gene: TRBD1; V gene: TRBV10-3; clone size: .; CDR3 DNA: TGTGCCATCAGTGATAAGGGACAGGGGGTTGGCTACACCTTC; CDR3 protein: CAISDKGQGVGYTF
J gene: TRBJ2-7; D gene: .; V gene: TRBV7-2; clone size: .; CDR3 DNA: TGTGCCAGCAGTTTTACAGGCCCCTACGAGCAGTACTTC; CDR3 protein: CASSFTGPYEQYF
J gene: TRBJ2-3; D gene: TRBD2; V gene: TRBV4-1; clone size: once; CDR3 DNA: TGCGCCAGCAGCCAAGGATATACGACTAGCGGGGAGGGGGATACGCAGTATTTT; CDR3 protein: CASSQGYTTSGEGDTQYF
J gene: TRBJ1-4; D gene: .; V gene: TRBV5-1; clone size: .; CDR3 DNA: TGCGCCAGCAGCCGGAATAGCCACAGGGAAGGACTGTTTTTT; CDR3 protein: CASSRNSHREGLFF